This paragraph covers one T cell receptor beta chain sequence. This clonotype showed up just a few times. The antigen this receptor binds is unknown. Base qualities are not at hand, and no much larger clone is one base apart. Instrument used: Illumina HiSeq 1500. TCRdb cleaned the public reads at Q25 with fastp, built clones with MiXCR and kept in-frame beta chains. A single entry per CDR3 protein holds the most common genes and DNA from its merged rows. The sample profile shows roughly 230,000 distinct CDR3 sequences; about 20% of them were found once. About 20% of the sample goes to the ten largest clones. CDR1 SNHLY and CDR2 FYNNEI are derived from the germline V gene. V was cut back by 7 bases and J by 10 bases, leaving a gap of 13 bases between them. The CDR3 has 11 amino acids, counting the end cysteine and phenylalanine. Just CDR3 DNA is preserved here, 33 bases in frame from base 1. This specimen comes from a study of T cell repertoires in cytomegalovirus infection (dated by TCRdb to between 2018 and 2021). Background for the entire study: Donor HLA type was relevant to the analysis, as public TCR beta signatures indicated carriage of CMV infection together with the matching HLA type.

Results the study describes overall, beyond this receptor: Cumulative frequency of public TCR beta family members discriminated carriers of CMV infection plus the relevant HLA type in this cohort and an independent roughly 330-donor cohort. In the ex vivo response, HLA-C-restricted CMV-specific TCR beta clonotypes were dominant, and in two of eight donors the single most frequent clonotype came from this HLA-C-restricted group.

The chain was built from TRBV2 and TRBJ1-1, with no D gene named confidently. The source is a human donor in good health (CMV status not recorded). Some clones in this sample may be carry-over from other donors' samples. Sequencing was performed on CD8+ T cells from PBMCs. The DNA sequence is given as TGTGCCAGCAACCGACAACGGGGAGCTTTCTTT. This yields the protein CASNRQRGAFF.